What follows are 4 T cell receptor beta chains derived from one specimen sequenced in a study of T cell clusters in autoimmune cytopenias. Multiplex touch-down PCR amplified TRB using TRB-A and TRB-B pools in one tube. TCRdb reprocessed the multiplex PCR reads, keeping one entry per CDR3 protein, no DNA. This listing includes about 6,600 distinct CDR3 sequences. TRB amplification used approximately 270 ng of peripheral blood genomic DNA. Material: peripheral blood. These receptors came from a human donor with an autoimmune cytopenia or autoimmune hepatitis (not recorded which).

The V gene is TRBV28, the J gene TRBJ1-2; the D call from TCRdb, TRBD1, cannot be confirmed without DNA. Germline V CDR1 and CDR2: MDHEN, SYDVKM. The CDR3 has 16 amino acids. This chain's CDR3 is CASSLSGAASNYGYTF.

The rearrangement uses TRBV7-2 and TRBJ2-2; the TCRdb call, TRBD2, lacks DNA for checking. The CDR3 contains 16 residues. The V gene's germline CDR1 is SGHTA and CDR2 FQGNSA. CDR3 sequence reads: CASSLGGGASTGELFF.

The chain uses TRBV20-1 and TRBJ1-5; TCRdb's D call of TRBD1 is untestable without DNA. The germline V gene has CDR1 DFQATT and CDR2 SNEGSKA (reference sequence). This CDR3 has 15 residues. CDR3 residues: CSASGTGYSNQPQHF.

Frequency places this clonotype as medium-sized (0.01 to 0.1%). This rearrangement joins TRBV15 to TRBJ1-1; the TCRdb call, TRBD1, lacks DNA for checking. This CDR3 has 16 amino acids. Germline-derived CDR1 and CDR2 are LNHNV and YYDKDF (reference sequence). CDR3 sequence reads: CATSARPPQGRTEAFF.